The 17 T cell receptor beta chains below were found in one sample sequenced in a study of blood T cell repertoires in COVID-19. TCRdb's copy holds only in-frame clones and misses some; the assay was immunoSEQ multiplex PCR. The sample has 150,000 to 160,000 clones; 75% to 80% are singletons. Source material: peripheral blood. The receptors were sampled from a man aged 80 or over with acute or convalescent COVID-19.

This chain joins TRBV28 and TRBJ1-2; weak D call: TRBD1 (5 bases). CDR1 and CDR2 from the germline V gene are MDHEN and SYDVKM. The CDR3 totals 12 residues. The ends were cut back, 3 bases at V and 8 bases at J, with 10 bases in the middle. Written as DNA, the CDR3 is TGTGCCAGCAGTTTTGAATGGGGCGGCTACACCTTC. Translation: CASSFEWGGYTF.

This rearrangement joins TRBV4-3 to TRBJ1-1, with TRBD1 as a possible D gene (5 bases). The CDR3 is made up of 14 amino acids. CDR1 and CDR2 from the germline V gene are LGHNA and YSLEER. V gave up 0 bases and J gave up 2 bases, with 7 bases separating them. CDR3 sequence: CASSQERGNTEAFF. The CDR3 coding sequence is TGCGCCAGCAGCCAAGAAAGGGGAAACACTGAAGCTTTCTTT.

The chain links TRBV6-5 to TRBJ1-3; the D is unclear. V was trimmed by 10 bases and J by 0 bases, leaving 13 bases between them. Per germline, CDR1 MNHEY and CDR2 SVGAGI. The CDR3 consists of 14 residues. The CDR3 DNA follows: TGTGCCACCCATCCTTCGAGCTCTGGAAACACCATATATTTT. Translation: CATHPSSSGNTIYF.

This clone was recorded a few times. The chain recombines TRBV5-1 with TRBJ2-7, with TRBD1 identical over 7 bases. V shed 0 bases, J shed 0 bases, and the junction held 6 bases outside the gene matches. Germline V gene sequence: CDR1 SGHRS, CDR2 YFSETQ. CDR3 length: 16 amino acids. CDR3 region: CASSLVETGTSYEQYV. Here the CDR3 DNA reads TGCGCCAGCAGCTTGGTGGAGACAGGGACCTCCTACGAGCAGTACGTC.

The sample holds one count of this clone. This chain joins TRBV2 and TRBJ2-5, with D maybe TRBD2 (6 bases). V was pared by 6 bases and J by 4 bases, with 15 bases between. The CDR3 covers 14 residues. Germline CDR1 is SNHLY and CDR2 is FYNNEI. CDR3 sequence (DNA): TGTGCCAGCAGGAAAACGGGAGTTTTAGAGACCCAGTACTTC. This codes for CASRKTGVLETQYF.

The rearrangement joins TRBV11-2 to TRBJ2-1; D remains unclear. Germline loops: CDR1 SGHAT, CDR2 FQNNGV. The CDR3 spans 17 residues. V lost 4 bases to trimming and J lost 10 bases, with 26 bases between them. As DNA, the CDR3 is TGTGCCAGCAGCTCACTTACAAACCCTATCCTGCCCGGGGAGCAGTTCTTC. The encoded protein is CASSSLTNPILPGEQFF.

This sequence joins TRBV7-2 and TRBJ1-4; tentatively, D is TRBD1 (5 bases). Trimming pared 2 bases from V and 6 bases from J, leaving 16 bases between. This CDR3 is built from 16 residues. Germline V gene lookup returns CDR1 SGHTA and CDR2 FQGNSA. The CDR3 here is CASSLTPTGVDEKLFF. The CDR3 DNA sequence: TGTGCCAGCAGCTTAACCCCTACGGGGGTGGATGAAAAACTGTTTTTT.

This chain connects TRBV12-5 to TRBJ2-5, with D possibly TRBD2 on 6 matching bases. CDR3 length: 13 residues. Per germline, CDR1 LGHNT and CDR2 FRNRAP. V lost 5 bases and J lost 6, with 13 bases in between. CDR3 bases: TGTGCTAGTGGTGCCCGGGAGCTTCAGACCCAGTACTTC. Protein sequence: CASGARELQTQYF.

CDR3 region: CASSQRARNTEAFF. The CDR3 DNA follows: TGTGCCAGCAGCCAGAGGGCGCGGAACACTGAAGCTTTCTTT. This chain uses TRBV3-1 (or the pseudogene TRBV3-2) with TRBJ1-1; D call uncertain. V dropped 3 bases and J dropped 1 base, with 9 bases sitting between them. The germline V gene has CDR1 LGHDT and CDR2 YNNKEL (reference sequence). There are 14 residues in the CDR3.

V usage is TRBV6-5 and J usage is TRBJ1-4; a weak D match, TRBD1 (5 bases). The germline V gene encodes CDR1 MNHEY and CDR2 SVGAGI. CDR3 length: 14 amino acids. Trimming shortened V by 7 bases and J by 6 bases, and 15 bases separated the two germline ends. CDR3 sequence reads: CASTEEGWDEKLFF. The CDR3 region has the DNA TGTGCCAGCACCGAGGAGGGGTGGGATGAAAAACTGTTTTTT.

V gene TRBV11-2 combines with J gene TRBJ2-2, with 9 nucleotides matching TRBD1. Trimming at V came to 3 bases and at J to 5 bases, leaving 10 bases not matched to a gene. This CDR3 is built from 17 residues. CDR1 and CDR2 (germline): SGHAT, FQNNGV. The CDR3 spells CASSLELGTGKTGELFF. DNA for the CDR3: TGTGCCAGCAGCTTGGAACTAGGGACAGGGAAAACCGGGGAGCTGTTTTTT.

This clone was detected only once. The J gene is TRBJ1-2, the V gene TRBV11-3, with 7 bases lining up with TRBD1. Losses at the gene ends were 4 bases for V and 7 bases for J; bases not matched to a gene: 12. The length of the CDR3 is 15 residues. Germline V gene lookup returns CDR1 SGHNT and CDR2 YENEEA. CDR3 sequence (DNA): TGTGCCAGCAGCTCAAGGCTACAGGGGAAATCTGGCTACACCTTC. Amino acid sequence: CASSSRLQGKSGYTF.

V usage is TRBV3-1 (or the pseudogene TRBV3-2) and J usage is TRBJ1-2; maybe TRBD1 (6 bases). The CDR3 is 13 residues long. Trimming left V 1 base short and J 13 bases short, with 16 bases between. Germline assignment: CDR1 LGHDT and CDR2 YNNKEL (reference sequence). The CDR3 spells CASSQADRGSPTF. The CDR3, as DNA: TGTGCCAGCAGCCAAGCGGACAGAGGGTCGCCCACCTTC.

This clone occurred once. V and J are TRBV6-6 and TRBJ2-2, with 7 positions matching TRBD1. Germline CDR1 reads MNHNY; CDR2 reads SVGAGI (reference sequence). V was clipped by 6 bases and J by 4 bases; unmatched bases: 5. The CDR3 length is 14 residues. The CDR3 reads CASRQQGSTGELFF. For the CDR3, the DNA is TGTGCCAGCAGACAACAGGGGAGCACCGGGGAGCTGTTTTTT.

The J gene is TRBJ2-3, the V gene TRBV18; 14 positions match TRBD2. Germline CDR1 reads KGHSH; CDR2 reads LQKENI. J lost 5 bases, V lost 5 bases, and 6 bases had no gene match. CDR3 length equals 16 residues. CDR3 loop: CASSSGLAGAIDTQYF. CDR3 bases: TGTGCCAGCTCATCGGGACTAGCGGGGGCGATAGATACGCAGTATTTT.

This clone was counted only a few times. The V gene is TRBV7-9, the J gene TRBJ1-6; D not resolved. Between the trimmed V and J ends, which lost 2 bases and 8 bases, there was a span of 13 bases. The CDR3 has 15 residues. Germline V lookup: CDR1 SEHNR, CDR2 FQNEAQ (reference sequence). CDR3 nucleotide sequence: TGTGCCAGCAGCTTATTTTCGGAGGGTGATTCACCCCTCCACTTT. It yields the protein CASSLFSEGDSPLHF. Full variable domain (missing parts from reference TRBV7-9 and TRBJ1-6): DTGVSQNPRHKITKRGQNVTFRCDPISEHNRLYWYRQTLGQGPEFLTYFQNEAQLEKSRLLSDRFSAERPKGSFSTLEIQRTEQGDSAMYLCASSLFSEGDSPLHFGNGTRLTVT.

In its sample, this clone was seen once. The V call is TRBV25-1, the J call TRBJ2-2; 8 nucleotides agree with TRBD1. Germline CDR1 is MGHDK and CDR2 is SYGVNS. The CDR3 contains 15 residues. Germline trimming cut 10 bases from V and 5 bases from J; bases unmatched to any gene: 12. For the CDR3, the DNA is TGTGCCACCCAGGGGGCCTCGGGTCGGACCGGGGAGCTGTTTTTT. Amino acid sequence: CATQGASGRTGELFF.